Presented here are 14 T cell receptor beta chains from one specimen sequenced in a study of metastatic and nonmetastatic thyroid tumors. MiXCR reprocessed the PCR reads for TCRdb. The sample lists 20,000 to 25,000 clones; 14% to 15% were seen once. Every patient was untreated before thyroid surgery. The sample consisted of tumor tissue. The receptor set was obtained from a female donor with papillary thyroid cancer or a benign thyroid nodule (not recorded which). Some clones in this sample may be carry-over from other donors' samples.

As concerns this clone: Its ends do not fully match the called genes, so a read error is possible. The rearrangement links TRBV20-1 to TRBJ2-1, with D hard to call. The CDR3 has 15 residues. Germline lookup yields CDR1 DFQATT and CDR2 SNEGSKA (reference sequence). The CDR3 DNA is TGCAGTGCTAGAGGTGGCTGGAGATCCTATAATGAGCAGTTCTTC. Its translation is CSARGGWRSYNEQFF.

This clone was seen at least ten times. The chain combines TRBV6-5 with TRBJ2-1, with TRBD2 matching over 9 bases. Germline CDR1 MNHEY, CDR2 SVGAGI. The CDR3 runs 16 residues. J lost 6 bases, V lost 4 bases, and 10 bases had no gene match. The DNA of the CDR3 is TGTGCCAGCAGTTGGAATAGCGGGGGTCCGTTCAATGAGCAGTTCTTC. It is translated as CASSWNSGGPFNEQFF.

This clone was detected many times. The genes are TRBV18 and TRBJ1-1; a weak D match, TRBD1 (6 bases). Germline V gives CDR1 KGHSH, CDR2 LQKENI. Deletions cut 2 bases from V and 0 bases from J, with 10 bases between. This CDR3 region has 15 residues. The CDR3 DNA follows: TGTGCCAGCTCACCATCACAGGGATTGAACACTGAAGCTTTCTTT. Translating gives CASSPSQGLNTEAFF. The variable domain in full, completed from reference TRBV18 and TRBJ1-1, reads NAGVMQNPRHLVRRRGQEARLRCSPMKGHSHVYWYRQLPEEGLKFMVYLQKENIIDESGMPKERFSAEFPKEGPSILRIQQVVRGDSAAYFCASSPSQGLNTEAFFGQGTRLTVV.

This clone was seen many times. The chain links TRBV10-3 to TRBJ2-1; unclear D gene. Germline V gene sequence: CDR1 ENHRY, CDR2 SYGVKD. V lost 0 bases and J lost 3, with 0 bases in between. The CDR3 totals 12 residues. The CDR3 sequence: CAISESYNEQFF. CDR3 DNA sequence: TGTGCCATCAGTGAGTCCTACAATGAGCAGTTCTTC.

This clone was recorded many times. The rearrangement joins TRBV7-9 to TRBJ1-5, with TRBD1 matching over 7 bases. V was clipped by 6 bases and J by 3 bases; unmatched bases: 8. Germline values: CDR1 SEHNR, CDR2 FQNEAQ (reference sequence). CDR3 length equals 15 residues. The CDR3 loop reads CASSTGAHDNQPQHF. The CDR3 nucleotides are TGTGCCAGCAGTACAGGGGCCCATGACAATCAGCCCCAGCATTTT.

Notes on this clone: Given the absence of the conserved phenylalanine or tryptophan at the CDR3 end, a read error is likely. The chain is built from TRBV6-1 and TRBJ1-2, with 9 bases aligning to TRBD1. Germline values: CDR1 MNHNS, CDR2 SASEGT. The CDR3 runs to 14 residues. CDR3 loop: CTSRQGQGVYGYTI. The CDR3 bases are TGTACCAGCCGGCAGGGACAGGGCGTTTATGGCTACACCATC.

A remark on this clone: A much larger clone lies a single base off, so this may be a read error. The V gene is TRBV10-3, the J gene TRBJ2-2; D assignment may be TRBD1 or TRBD2 (5 bases each). The CDR3 is 14 amino acids. CDR1 ENHRY and CDR2 SYGVKD come from the germline V gene. The CDR3 region has the DNA TGTGCCCTCAGCCGGGACCCGACCCGCGGGGAGCTGTTTTTT. This sequence encodes CALSRDPTRGELFF.

The J gene is TRBJ2-3, the V gene TRBV5-6; D is perhaps TRBD1 or TRBD2 (6 bases each). This CDR3 contains 14 residues. V lost 8 bases to trimming and J lost 5 bases, with 18 bases between them. CDR1 is SGHDT and CDR2 is YYEEEE in the germline V gene. The CDR3 protein is CASQWGAGQDTQYF. The CDR3 bases are TGTGCCAGTCAGTGGGGGGCGGGGCAAGATACGCAGTATTTT.

This clone occurred many times. The chain joins TRBV12-5 to TRBJ2-7, with 10 bases fitting TRBD1. Germline V CDR1 and CDR2: LGHNT, FRNRAP. The CDR3 is made up of 14 amino acids. With V trimmed by 4 bases and J by 3 bases, 3 bases remained unmatched. DNA for the CDR3: TGTGCTAGTGGTTCGGGGACAGGGGTCTACGAGCAGTACTTC. Protein: CASGSGTGVYEQYF. Complete variable domain (other parts from reference TRBV12-5 and TRBJ2-7): DARVTQTPRHKVTEMGQEVTMRCQPILGHNTVFWYRQTMMQGLELLAYFRNRAPLDDSGMPKDRFSAEMPDATLATLKIQPSEPRDSAVYFCASGSGTGVYEQYFGPGTRLTVT.

The V gene is TRBV20-1, the J gene TRBJ2-3; unclear D gene. The CDR3 runs 15 residues. Trimming took off 0 bases at V and 0 bases at J, with 10 bases between the two ends. The germline CDR1 and CDR2 sequences are DFQATT and SNEGSKA (reference sequence). DNA of the CDR3: TGCAGTGCTAGAGATCGGTGGTGTAGCACAGATACGCAGTATTTT. It translates to CSARDRWCSTDTQYF.

Many counts were recorded for this clone. Mismatch with germline at one junction end may stem from a read error. This chain uses TRBV12-3 or TRBV12-4 with TRBJ2-1; the match to TRBD2 covers 10 bases. The CDR3 is made up of 12 amino acids. The CDR3 DNA reads as TGTGCCAGCAGCCTTACTAGCGGGGCGAGACTCTTC. Protein sequence: CASSLTSGARLF.

In this sample, this clone turned up many times. In the same sample, other DNA sequences code for this CDR3. J is TRBJ2-4 and V is TRBV20-1; 7 bases fit TRBD1. The germline CDR1 and CDR2 sequences are DFQATT and SNEGSKA (reference sequence). V was pared by 5 bases and J by 0 bases, with 4 bases of the junction left unmatched. This CDR3 is 14 amino acids long. CDR3 loop: CSADRQGAKNIQYF. The CDR3 DNA sequence: TGCAGTGCTGATAGACAGGGAGCCAAAAACATTCAGTACTTC.

This clone was counted many times. CDR3 DNA sequence: TGTGCCAGTACCACCGGTTCGACAAAAGGGGAGCAGTACTTC. Its translation: CASTTGSTKGEQYF. The V gene is TRBV19, the J gene TRBJ2-7; D is unclear. CDR3 length: 14 amino acids. Germline CDR1 reads LNHDA; CDR2 reads SQIVND (reference sequence). With 7 bases removed from V and 7 bases from J, the gap between germline ends came to 20 bases.

Comment on this clone: Sequence at one end of the junction differs from germline and may be a read error. This same CDR3 is encoded by further DNA sequences in the sample. The chain has TRBV5-1 and TRBJ2-5, with TRBD2 identical over 7 bases. The CDR3 has 14 residues. Germline values: CDR1 SGHRS, CDR2 YFSETQ. CDR3 DNA: TGCGCTAGCAGCTTGGCCGGGGGGCAAGAGACCCAGTACTTC. The encoded protein is CASSLAGGQETQYF.